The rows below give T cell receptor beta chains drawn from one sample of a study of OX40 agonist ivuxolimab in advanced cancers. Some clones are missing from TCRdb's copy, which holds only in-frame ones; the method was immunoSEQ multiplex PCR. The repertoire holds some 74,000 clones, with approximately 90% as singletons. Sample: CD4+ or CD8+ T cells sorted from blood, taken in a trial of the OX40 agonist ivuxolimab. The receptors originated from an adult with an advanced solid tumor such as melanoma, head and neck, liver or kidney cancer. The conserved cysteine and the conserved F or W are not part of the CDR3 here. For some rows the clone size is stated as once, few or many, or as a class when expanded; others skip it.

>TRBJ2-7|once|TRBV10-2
ASSDRARETEQY
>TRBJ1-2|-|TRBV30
ACRPVYGYT
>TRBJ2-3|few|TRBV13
ASSPNRMDTQY
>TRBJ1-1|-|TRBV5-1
ASSLGDRWNTEAF
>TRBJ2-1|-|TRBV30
AWSVWSSYNEQF
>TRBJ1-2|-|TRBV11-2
ASSSLREGNYGYT
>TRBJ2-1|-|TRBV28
ASSGPGTSESSYNEQF
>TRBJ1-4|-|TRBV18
ASSPTGVSEKLF
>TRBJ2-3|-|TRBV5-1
ASSLTDREGTQY
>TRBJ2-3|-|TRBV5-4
ASSPQGYRDTQY
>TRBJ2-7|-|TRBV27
ASRPDRGSSYEQY
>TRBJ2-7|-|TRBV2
ASKESGGYEQY
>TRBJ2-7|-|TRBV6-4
ASSDSADRAYEQY
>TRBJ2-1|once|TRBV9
ASSIGQGYYNEQF
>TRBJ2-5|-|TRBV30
AWSRRTQETQY
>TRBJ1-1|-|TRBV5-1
ASSFNGQTDTEAF
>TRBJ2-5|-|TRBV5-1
ASSLGRAVQETQY
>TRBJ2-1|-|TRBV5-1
ASSGWDPSSYNEQF
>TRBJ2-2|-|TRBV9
ASSVAPQVNTGELF
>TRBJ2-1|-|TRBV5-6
ASIRWAGGEQF
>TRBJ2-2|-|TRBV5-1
ASSPSGRMNTGELF
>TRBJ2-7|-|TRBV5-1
ASSLFGTPSYEQY
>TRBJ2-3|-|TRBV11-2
ASSLDGANTDTQY
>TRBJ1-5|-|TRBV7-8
ASSLGEERPQH
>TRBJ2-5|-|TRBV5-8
ASSYTHLGSGGPKQETQY
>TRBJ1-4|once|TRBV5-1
ASSFGQGASEKLF